One sample yielded the 11 T cell receptor beta chains listed below, sequenced in a study of PD-L1 blockade in urothelial cancer. Time point given: peripheral blood 6 weeks after treatment start. Profiled with immunoSEQ multiplex PCR; TCRdb holds only in-frame clones, not every one. The table shows about 30,000 clones, with roughly 80% occurring only once. The material sequenced was PBMCs, taken around atezolizumab (anti-PD-L1) treatment. The receptors here all came from a man between 65 and 79 years old with urothelial cancer.

The rearrangement links TRBV6-4 to TRBJ1-2, with no clear D. Germline CDR1 MRHNA, CDR2 SNTAGT. The V and J ends lost 4 bases and 8 bases respectively, with 11 bases between them. CDR3 size: 12 residues. In DNA, the CDR3 is TGTGCCAGCAGTGCGGGCGGCGGGGGCTACACCTTC. Protein product: CASSAGGGGYTF.

This sequence joins TRBV11-2 and TRBJ2-1; the D gene is possibly TRBD1 (5 bases). Germline assignment: CDR1 SGHAT and CDR2 FQNNGV. V lost 3 bases, J lost 5 bases, and 11 bases lay in between. The CDR3 extends over 14 amino acids. The CDR3 sequence is CASSLASRDNEQFF. The CDR3 coding sequence is TGTGCCAGCAGCTTGGCGAGCAGGGACAATGAGCAGTTCTTC.

This clone was recorded once. The chain has TRBV7-2 and TRBJ2-7; D perhaps matches TRBD2 (5 bases). The CDR3 totals 13 residues. V gave up 2 bases and J gave up 2 bases, with 7 bases separating them. Germline V lookup: CDR1 SGHTA, CDR2 FQGNSA. CDR3 loop: CASSLSGAYEQYF. The DNA for the CDR3 is TGTGCCAGCAGCTTATCCGGGGCCTACGAGCAGTACTTC.

The chain combines TRBV11-2 with TRBJ2-1, with 16 bases fitting TRBD2. CDR1 SGHAT and CDR2 FQNNGV come from the germline V gene. The junction had 13 bases not matched to a gene; V was cut back by 4 bases and J by 7 bases. The CDR3 contains 19 residues. The CDR3 region has the DNA TGTGCCAGCAGCTCGGGACTAGCGGGGGGGCCGGGAATTCAGAATGAGCAGTTCTTC. Its translation is CASSSGLAGGPGIQNEQFF.

J is TRBJ2-7 and V is TRBV5-1; 7 nucleotides match TRBD2. The CDR3 is 15 amino acids. V lost 1 base and J lost 0; bases outside the gene matches: 4. Germline values: CDR1 SGHRS, CDR2 YFSETQ. The chain's CDR3 is CASSLTRGNSYEQYF. In DNA, the CDR3 is TGCGCCAGCAGCTTGACGCGGGGGAACTCCTACGAGCAGTACTTC.

The chain is built from TRBV6-1 and TRBJ1-6; D ambiguous. This CDR3 has 16 residues. The V gene's germline CDR1 is MNHNS and CDR2 SASEGT. Trimming left V 1 base short and J 7 bases short, with 14 bases between. In DNA, the CDR3 is TGTGCCAGCAGTGAAGTTCCGCCAGGTACAAATTCACCCCTCCACTTT. It specifies CASSEVPPGTNSPLHF.

V and J are TRBV5-1 and TRBJ1-4, with a tentative D call TRBD1 (6 bases). The germline CDR1 and CDR2 sequences are SGHRS and YFSETQ. This CDR3 has 14 amino acids. Trimming cost V 5 bases and J 7 bases, with 15 bases left between them. CDR3 coding DNA: TGCGCCAGCAGTTACAGGGATAATTCTGAAAAACTGTTTTTT. Its protein is CASSYRDNSEKLFF.

The chain links TRBV28 to TRBJ1-3; D call uncertain. This CDR3 region has 16 residues. Germline-derived CDR1 and CDR2 are MDHEN and SYDVKM. Trimming removed 5 bases at V and 3 bases at J, with 17 bases between. CDR3 sequence: CASSLPVAADGNTIYF. CDR3 DNA sequence: TGTGCCAGCAGTCTGCCGGTGGCGGCTGATGGAAACACCATATATTTT.

This clone showed up just a few times. The rearrangement joins TRBV5-1 to TRBJ2-1; TRBD2 matches at 9 bases. The CDR3 has 13 residues. The ends lost 4 bases at V and 6 bases at J; junction bases unmatched: 2. The germline gives CDR1 SGHRS, CDR2 YFSETQ. Written as DNA, the CDR3 is TGCGCCAGCAGCCCGACTAGCGGCAATGAGCAGTTCTTC. This encodes CASSPTSGNEQFF.

V is TRBV2 and J is TRBJ2-3, with 7 nucleotides matching TRBD2. CDR1 is SNHLY and CDR2 is FYNNEI in the germline V gene. With 4 bases clipped from V and 1 base from J, the junction kept 5 bases outside the gene matches. The CDR3 is made up of 15 amino acids. CDR3 sequence: CASSALATGTDTQYF. The CDR3 region has the DNA TGTGCCAGCAGTGCACTAGCGACCGGCACAGATACGCAGTATTTT.

To note about this clone: The germline gene is not matched at one end of the junction; a read error may be the cause. The same CDR3 arises from other DNA sequences in this sample as well. The chain combines TRBV12-5 with TRBJ1-1; perhaps TRBD1 as D (5 bases). The CDR3 totals 14 residues. Germline V lookup: CDR1 LGHNT, CDR2 FRNRAP. Here the CDR3 reads CASGFDRPNTEAFF. In nucleotides, the CDR3 is TGTGCTAGTGGCTTCGACAGACCGAACACCGAAGCTTTCTTT.